The rows below give T cell receptor beta chains drawn from one sample of a study of regulatory T cells in long-lasting Graves disease. TCRdb used MiXCR to reprocess the multiplex PCR reads, holding one entry per CDR3 protein. The table includes 400,000 to 500,000 distinct CDR3 sequences, roughly 20% detected once. Sample: peripheral blood mononuclear cells (PBMCs), taken when the disease was refractory, from a patient treated with antithyroid drugs. These receptors all come from a female donor with Graves disease. Each CDR3 is given with its conserved first and last residue.

>15|TRBJ2-5|TRBV6-5
CASSSLLMGDETQYF
>15|TRBJ1-2|TRBV6-1
CASRADKAWGGGYTF
>13|TRBJ2-5|TRBV15
CATSRGNQETQYF
>14|TRBJ2-7|TRBV20-1
CSARDGTGSYEQYF
>13|TRBJ1-4|TRBV3-1
CAAKGRSATKLFF
>18|TRBJ2-7|TRBV7-2
CASSLPHTGTSGGPAQYF
>11|TRBJ2-7|TRBV25-1
CASADPVEQYF
>13|TRBJ1-2|TRBV5-1
CASSWTGKYGYTF
>13|TRBJ1-4|TRBV10-3
CAISAHESEKLFF
>16|TRBJ1-1|TRBV5-1
CASSLVSQSMNTEAFF
>14|TRBJ2-7|TRBV7-9
CASSQYLGSYEQYF
>14|TRBJ2-5|TRBV5-1
CASSLGLGEETQYF
>15|TRBJ2-1|TRBV2
CASSMGLAGFNEQFF
>17|TRBJ2-1|TRBV5-1
CASSLNRLAGVRNEQFF
>13|TRBJ1-4|TRBV29-1
CSVLSPGGGKLFF
>14|TRBJ1-5|TRBV11-1
CASTRPKVNQPQHF
>13|TRBJ1-3|TRBV20-1
CSAIRISGNTIYF
>14|TRBJ2-3|TRBV7-3
CASSQTSSTDTQYF
>14|TRBJ2-7|TRBV20-1
CSARVGGRPYEQYF
>17|TRBJ2-2|TRBV7-6
CASSLALYKRGTGELFF
>13|TRBJ2-5|TRBV20-1
CSARYASGETQYF
>11|TRBJ2-7|TRBV6-1
CASTTVYEQYF
>18|TRBJ2-6|TRBV7-9
CASSNAGHSSSGANVLTF
>15|TRBJ1-5|TRBV11-2
CASSPGDREDQPQHF
>16|TRBJ1-3|TRBV6-6
CASSYSRVGSGNTIYF
>15|TRBJ1-5|TRBV28
CASSLGTGENQPQHF
>17|TRBJ2-2|TRBV28
CASSLPSGSSGTGELFF
>14|TRBJ2-2|TRBV30
CAWSAGTFPGELFF
>13|TRBJ2-3|TRBV2
CASNRPNTDTQYF
>16|TRBJ2-1|TRBV2
CARDLEWTSGRNEQFF
>14|TRBJ1-5|TRBV27
CASSLGQAGKPQHF
>13|TRBJ2-7|TRBV28
CASSPGTSTEQYF
>12|TRBJ1-1|TRBV7-9
CASSPRTASAFF
>15|TRBJ1-2|TRBV6-1
CASSPLGRGLYGYTF
>15|TRBJ2-7|TRBV27
CASSLYLGNPYEQYF
>13|TRBJ2-4|TRBV6-2/TRBV6-3
CASSSPGRNIQYF
>19|TRBJ1-5|TRBV7-8
CAGSLEVGQGVLSNQPQHF
>19|TRBJ2-1|TRBV12-5
CASGLTLRGPGTSHNEQFF
>13|TRBJ2-7|TRBV29-1
CSVEVLDSYEQYF
>13|TRBJ1-2|TRBV2
CASSVEQSYGYTF
>14|TRBJ2-2|TRBV18
CASSFKTGGGELFF
>16|TRBJ2-7|TRBV4-1
CASSQRSAAGHLEQYF
>17|TRBJ1-2|TRBV28
CASSRRRAGVVEYGYTF
>14|TRBJ2-2|TRBV9
CASSALVSVGELFF
>14|TRBJ1-1|TRBV7-2
CASSLGPSNTEAFF
>17|TRBJ1-1|TRBV11-1
CASSSSGTGLLNTEAFF
>14|TRBJ2-7|TRBV4-1
CASSQEDGLYEQYF
>13|TRBJ1-1|TRBV6-1
CAGRDTVASEAFF
>13|TRBJ2-5|TRBV2
CAQRKVGQETQYF
>14|TRBJ1-6|TRBV12-3/TRBV12-4
CASSFGQVASPLHF
>15|TRBJ2-2|TRBV19
CASSIGSGRTGELFF
>18|TRBJ2-6|TRBV12-3/TRBV12-4
CATRGRLAGGSGANVLTF
>13|TRBJ2-7|TRBV9
CASSVEGHYEQYF
>12|TRBJ2-2|TRBV24-1
CATGRNTGELFF
>12|TRBJ1-5|TRBV9
CASSSGGWPQHF
>15|TRBJ2-7|TRBV29-1
CSVEVRDRGDYEQYF
>17|TRBJ1-1|TRBV15
CATSSLTGRQGGLEAFF
>13|TRBJ2-6|TRBV10-3
CAMHRAGANVLTF